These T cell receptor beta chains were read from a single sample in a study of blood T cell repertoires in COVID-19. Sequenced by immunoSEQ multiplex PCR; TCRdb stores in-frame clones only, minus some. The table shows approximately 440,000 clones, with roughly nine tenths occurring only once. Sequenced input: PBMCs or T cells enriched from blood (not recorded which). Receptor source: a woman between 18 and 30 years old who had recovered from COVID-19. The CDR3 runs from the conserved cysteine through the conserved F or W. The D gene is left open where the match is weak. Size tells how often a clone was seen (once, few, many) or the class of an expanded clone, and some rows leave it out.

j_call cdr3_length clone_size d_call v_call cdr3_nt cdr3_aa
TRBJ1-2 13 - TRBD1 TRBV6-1 TGTGCCAGCAGTGAAGGGACAGGAAATGGCTACACCTTC CASSEGTGNGYTF
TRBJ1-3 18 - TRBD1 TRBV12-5 TGTGCTAGTGGTCTCCGGACAGGGAGAGGGCCCTCTGGAAACACCATATATTTT CASGLRTGRGPSGNTIYF
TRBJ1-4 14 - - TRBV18 TGTGCCAGCTCACGTAATGTGGGGCACGAAAAACTGTTTTTT CASSRNVGHEKLFF
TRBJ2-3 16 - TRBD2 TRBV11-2 TGTGCCAGCAGCGACCATAGCGGGGGGGCGATGGATACGCAGTATTTT CASSDHSGGAMDTQYF
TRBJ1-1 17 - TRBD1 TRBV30 TGTGCCTGGATTTCGTACCGGGACAGGGGTATGAACACTGAAGCTTTCTTT CAWISYRDRGMNTEAFF
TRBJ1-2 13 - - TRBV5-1 TGCGCCAGCCGCAAAGAAAGAGGGTATGGCTACACCTTC CASRKERGYGYTF
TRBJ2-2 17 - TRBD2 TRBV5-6 TGTGCCAGCAGCCCCTTAGTGGGGGCGGGGGGCACCGGGGAGCTGTTTTTT CASSPLVGAGGTGELFF
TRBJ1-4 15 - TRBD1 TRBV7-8 TGTGCCAGCAGCTGGGGGGACAGGGGGAATGAAAAACTGTTTTTT CASSWGDRGNEKLFF
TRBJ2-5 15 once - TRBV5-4 TGTGCCAGCAGCCCGCCGAATAAATTAGCGGAGACCCAGTACTTC CASSPPNKLAETQYF
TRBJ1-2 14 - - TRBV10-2 TGCGCCAGCAGTGACACCCCTCTAACCTATGGCTACACCTTC CASSDTPLTYGYTF
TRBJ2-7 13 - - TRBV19 TGTGCCAGTAAGGAGGACTCAACCTACGAGCAGTACTTC CASKEDSTYEQYF
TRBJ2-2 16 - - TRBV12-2 TGTGCAAGTCGCGACCACTACGGGACTACCACCGGGGAGCTGTTTTTT CASRDHYGTTTGELFF
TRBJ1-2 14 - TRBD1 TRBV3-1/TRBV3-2 TGTGCCAGCAGCCTCCTGCCAGGGGGCCGGGGCTACACCTTC CASSLLPGGRGYTF
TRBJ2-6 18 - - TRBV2 TGTGCCAGCAGTGAATTACGAGGGTTCTCGCCTGGGGCCAACGTCCTGACTTTC CASSELRGFSPGANVLTF
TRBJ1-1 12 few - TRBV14 TGTGCCAGCAGCCCACAGGGTTTTGAAGCTTTCTTT CASSPQGFEAFF
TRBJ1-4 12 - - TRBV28 TGTGCCAGCAGTTACAATACCGGGAAACTGTTTTTT CASSYNTGKLFF
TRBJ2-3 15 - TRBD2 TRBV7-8 TGTGCCAGCAGCTCCTCTAGCGGGGTGACAGATACGCAGTATTTT CASSSSSGVTDTQYF
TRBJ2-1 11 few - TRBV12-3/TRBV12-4 TGTGCCAGCAGTTTTCGGGGTGAGCAGTTCTTC CASSFRGEQFF
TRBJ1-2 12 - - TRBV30 TGTGCCTGGAGTTTAGGGGGCTATGGCTACACCTTC CAWSLGGYGYTF
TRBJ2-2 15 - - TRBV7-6 TGTGCCAGCAGCTTGAGCGGGCAGAACACCGGGGAGCTGTTTTTT CASSLSGQNTGELFF
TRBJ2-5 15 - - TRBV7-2 TGTGCCAGCAGCTTGGGGGGGGGCGACCAAGAGACCCAGTACTTC CASSLGGGDQETQYF
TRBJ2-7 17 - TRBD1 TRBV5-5 TGTGCCAGCAGCTTTACGCTGCAATGGGACAGACCCTACGAGCAGTACTTC CASSFTLQWDRPYEQYF
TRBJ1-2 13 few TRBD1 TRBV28 TGTGCCGGAGGACAGGGGGAGAAATATGGCTACACCTTC CAGGQGEKYGYTF
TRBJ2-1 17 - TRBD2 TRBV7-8 TGTGCCAGCAGCTCCCTAGCGGGGCTGAGCTCCTACAATGAGCAGTTCTTC CASSSLAGLSSYNEQFF
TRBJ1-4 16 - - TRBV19 TGTGCCAGTAGTCTCGGACAGACGACGGCTAATGAAAAACTGTTTTTT CASSLGQTTANEKLFF
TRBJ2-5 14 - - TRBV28 TGTGCCAGCAGCTCCCGTGTCGGGATTAAGACCCAGTACTTC CASSSRVGIKTQYF
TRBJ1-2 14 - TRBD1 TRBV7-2 TGTGCCAGCAGCAAGGACAGGGGGAACTATGGCTACACCTTC CASSKDRGNYGYTF
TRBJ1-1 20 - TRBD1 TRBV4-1 TGCGCCAGCAGCCAAGTGGGGGGTCACACCACAGGGGTCCCTTACACTGAAGCTTTCTTT CASSQVGGHTTGVPYTEAFF
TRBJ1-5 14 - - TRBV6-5 TGTGCCAGCAGTTATCGAGGATCGAATCAGCCCCAGCATTTT CASSYRGSNQPQHF
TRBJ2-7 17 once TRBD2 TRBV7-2 TGTGCCAGCAGCCTCGCCGGAGGAGGGAGGGGTACCTACGAGCAGTACTTC CASSLAGGGRGTYEQYF
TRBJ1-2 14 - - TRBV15 TGTGCCACCAGCCCGGAGCTTTTTAACTATGGCTACACCTTC CATSPELFNYGYTF
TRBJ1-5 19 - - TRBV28 TGTGCCAGCAGTGCCCGTGTATGGTTTTACCTCGGGGGTTATCAGCCCCAGCATTTT CASSARVWFYLGGYQPQHF
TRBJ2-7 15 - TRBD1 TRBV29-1 TGCAGCGTTAGGGTGATTGGAGACAGGGGGGACGAGCAGTACTTC CSVRVIGDRGDEQYF
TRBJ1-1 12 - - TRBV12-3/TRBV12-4 TGTGCCAGCAGTTCCAGGGGAAGTGAAGCTTTCTTT CASSSRGSEAFF
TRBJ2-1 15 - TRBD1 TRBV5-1 TGCGCCAGCAGCCCCAGGACAGGGGTCTACAATGAGCAGTTCTTC CASSPRTGVYNEQFF
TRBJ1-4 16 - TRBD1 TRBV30 TGTGCCTGGACCCGACAGGGGGGGATTTTTAGCGGAAAACTGTTTTTT CAWTRQGGIFSGKLFF
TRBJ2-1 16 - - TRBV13 TGTGCCAGCAGCGGGGGAGGACGTTGGGGTGGCGATGAGCAGTTCTTC CASSGGGRWGGDEQFF
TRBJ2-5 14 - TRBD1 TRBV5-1 TGCGCCAGCAGGTGGAAGGGGGCTGGTGAGACCCAGTACTTC CASRWKGAGETQYF
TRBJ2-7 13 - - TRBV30 TGTGCCTGGTGGCCAGGTCGTGGCTACGAGCAGTACTTC CAWWPGRGYEQYF
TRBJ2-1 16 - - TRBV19 TGTGCCAGTAGTATACCCAACGGACTCCGCGGGAATGAGCAGTTCTTC CASSIPNGLRGNEQFF
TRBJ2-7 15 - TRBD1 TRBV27 TGTGCCAGCAGCCCACTTGGACAGGGATCCTACGAGCAGTACTTC CASSPLGQGSYEQYF
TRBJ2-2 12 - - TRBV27 TGTGCCAGCAGTGCGCTCACCGGGGAGCTGTTTTTT CASSALTGELFF
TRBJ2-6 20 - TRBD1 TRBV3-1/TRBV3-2 TGTGCCAGCAGCCAAGCTTCACAGGGGGCCGGCTCCATCTGGGCCAACGTCCTGACTTTC CASSQASQGAGSIWANVLTF
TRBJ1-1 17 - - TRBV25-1 TGTGCCAGCAGTGCCTACGGCGCGCCGGGGGGGCACACTGAAGCTTTCTTT CASSAYGAPGGHTEAFF
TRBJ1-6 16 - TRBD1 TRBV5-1 TGCGCCAGCAGCTCGTCGACAGGGGGCTTGAATTCACCCCTCCACTTT CASSSSTGGLNSPLHF
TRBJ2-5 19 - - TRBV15 TGTGCCACCAGCAGAGGTCCGGGGAGATCCCGCATTGCCCAAGAGACCCAGTACTTC CATSRGPGRSRIAQETQYF
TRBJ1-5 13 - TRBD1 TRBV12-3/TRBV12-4 TGTGCCAGCAGTCACAGGGGGGATCAGCCCCAGCATTTT CASSHRGDQPQHF
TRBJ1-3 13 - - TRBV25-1 TGTGCCAGCAGTCTGGACACTGGAAACACCATATATTTT CASSLDTGNTIYF
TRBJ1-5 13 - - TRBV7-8 TGTGCCAGCAGCTTAGTAAGGGGTCAGCCCCAGCATTTT CASSLVRGQPQHF
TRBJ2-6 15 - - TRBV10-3 TGTGCCATCAGTGGATCGTTGACAGGGGCCAACGTCCTGACTTTC CAISGSLTGANVLTF
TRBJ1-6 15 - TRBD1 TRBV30 TGTGCCTGGAGTGTCCAGACAGGGGAAAATTCACCCCTCCACTTT CAWSVQTGENSPLHF
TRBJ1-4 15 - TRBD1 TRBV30 TGTGCCTGGAGTACCAAGGACAGGGGGAATGAAAAACTGTTTTTT CAWSTKDRGNEKLFF
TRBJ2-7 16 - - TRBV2 TGTGCCAGCAGTGAATGGCGGTGGCAGGGGCACTACGAGCAGTACTTC CASSEWRWQGHYEQYF
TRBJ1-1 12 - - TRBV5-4 TGTGCCAGCAAAAACCCCGGCACTGAAGCTTTCTTT CASKNPGTEAFF
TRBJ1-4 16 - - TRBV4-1 TGCGCCAGCAGCCAAGTCGTCGGCTGGGCCAATGAAAAACTGTTTTTT CASSQVVGWANEKLFF
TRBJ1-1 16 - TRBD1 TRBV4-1 TGCGCCAGCAGCCGCGTACCACAGGGGGCGCGAACTGAAGCTTTCTTT CASSRVPQGARTEAFF
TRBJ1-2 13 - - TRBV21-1 TGTGCCAGCAGTCCGGGACAGGGTTCGTGCTACACCTTC CASSPGQGSCYTF
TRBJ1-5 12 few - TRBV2 TGTGCCAGCACCCTTGCAGGTCAGCCCCAGCATTTT CASTLAGQPQHF
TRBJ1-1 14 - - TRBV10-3 TGTGCCATCAGGGAGGGCCACCTGAACACTGAAGCTTTCTTT CAIREGHLNTEAFF
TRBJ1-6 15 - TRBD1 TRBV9 TGTGCCAGCAGTAGGGCAGGGGGCGAAGGTTCACCCCTCCACTTT CASSRAGGEGSPLHF